This section outlines one T cell receptor (beta chain) sequence together with its context. Antigen: not known. With 3 bases removed from V and 2 bases from J, the gap between germline ends came to 16 bases. Per the germline V gene, CDR1 is SGHTA and CDR2 is FQGNSA. The CDR3 contains 16 residues. This sample is part of a study of OX40 agonist ivuxolimab in advanced cancers. Overall study: At doses from 0.01 to 10 mg/kg, patients were given intravenous ivuxolimab every 2 weeks. Aged about 20 to 80 with a mean of approximately 60 years, they were approximately 80% male. A history of anti-PD-1, anti-PD-L1 or anti-CTLA-4 therapy was acceptable, and approximately 40% had some. Study-wide points: Relative to CD4+, CD8+ T cells held more expanded clones on average.

Assay: immunoSEQ multiplex PCR; the TCRdb copy retains only in-frame clones and omits some. This table has around 60,000 clones, around 93% appearing once. The gene calls are TRBV7-2 and TRBJ1-2, with D hard to call. Sequenced material: CD4+ or CD8+ T cells sorted from blood, taken in a trial of the OX40 agonist ivuxolimab. The TCR comes from an adult with an advanced solid tumor such as melanoma, head and neck, liver or kidney cancer. The CDR3 loop reads CASSFQHGDINYGYTF. For the CDR3, the DNA is TGTGCCAGCAGCTTCCAGCACGGGGATATAAACTATGGCTACACCTTC.